The TCR beta chain under discussion was sequenced for a study of blood T cell repertoires in COVID-19. Across the study: Acute-phase and convalescent COVID-19 samples originated in the United States, Italy and Spain. The cDNA or gDNA used as material had been derived from T cells, B-cell-depleted T cells, or PBMCs.

This CDR3 spans 16 amino acids. CDR1 and CDR2 from the germline V gene are MDHEN and SYDVKM. J gave up 8 bases and V 2 bases, and 11 bases lay outside the gene matches. Cohorts were based on clinical histories the participants reported. A COVID-19 case was met by exposed participants within 2 weeks before study entry. Generated by immunoSEQ multiplex PCR, the TCRdb table keeps only in-frame clones and is missing some. Counted here are under 400,000 clones, about 88% occurring once; the ten biggest clones make up approximately 0.97%. Material: PBMCs or T cells enriched from blood (not recorded which). This rearrangement joins TRBV28 to TRBJ1-4, with 7 bases fitting TRBD1. The TCR sequence derives from a woman in her 30s who had been exposed to COVID-19. The CDR3 is CASSLPDRLGAEKLFF. CDR3 DNA: TGTGCCAGCAGTTTACCGGACAGGTTGGGAGCCGAAAAACTGTTTTTT.